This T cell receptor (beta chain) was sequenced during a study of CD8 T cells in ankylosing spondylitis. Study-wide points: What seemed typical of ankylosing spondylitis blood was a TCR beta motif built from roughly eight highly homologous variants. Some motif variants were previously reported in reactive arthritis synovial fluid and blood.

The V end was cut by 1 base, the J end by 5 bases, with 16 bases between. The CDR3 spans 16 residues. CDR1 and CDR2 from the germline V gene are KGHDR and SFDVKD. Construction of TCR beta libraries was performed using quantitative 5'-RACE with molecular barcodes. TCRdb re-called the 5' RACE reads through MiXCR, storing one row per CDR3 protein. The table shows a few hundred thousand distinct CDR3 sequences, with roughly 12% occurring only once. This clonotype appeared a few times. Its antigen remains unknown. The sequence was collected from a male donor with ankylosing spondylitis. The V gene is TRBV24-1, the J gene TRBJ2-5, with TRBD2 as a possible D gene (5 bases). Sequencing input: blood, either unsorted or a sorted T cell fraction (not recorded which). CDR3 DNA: TGTGCCACCAGTGATTTCCGGACTGGAAGTGGGGAGACCCAGTACTTC. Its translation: CATSDFRTGSGETQYF.